What follows are 9 T cell receptor beta chains derived from one specimen sequenced in a study of cytomegalovirus exposure and HLA in healthy donors. The PCR contained 60 Vbeta and 13 Jbeta primers. Here immunoSEQ multiplex PCR was the method, and the copy in TCRdb shows in-frame clones only, minus some. The sample yields some 57,000 clones, more than 70% seen once. The sample comprised PBMCs. The receptors were sampled from a man younger than 45 in good health and CMV-seropositive.

The chain employs TRBV28 and TRBJ1-2; D call uncertain. The CDR3 totals 11 residues. Germline CDR1 is MDHEN and CDR2 is SYDVKM. The V end lost 6 bases, the J end lost 5 bases, and 7 bases lay between the germline ends. CDR3 in DNA: TGTGCCAGCAGCCCCGGGTATGGCTACACCTTC. This sequence encodes CASSPGYGYTF.

The chain combines TRBV6-4 with TRBJ2-1; 10 bases align to TRBD1. This CDR3 spans 15 amino acids. V shed 6 bases and J 4 bases; nucleotides not matched to a gene: 6. Germline V gives CDR1 MRHNA, CDR2 SNTAGT. Here the CDR3 DNA reads TGTGCCAGCAGCGCAGGACAGGGGGATTACAATGAGCAGTTCTTC. It encodes CASSAGQGDYNEQFF.

Comments on this clone: This sample also contains other DNA sequences that code for the same CDR3. CDR3 sequence: CASSLAGSTDTQYF. The CDR3 DNA is TGCGCCAGCAGCTTGGCCGGGAGCACAGATACGCAGTATTTT. V usage is TRBV5-1 and J usage is TRBJ2-3, with D hard to call. The V gene lost 0 bases and the J gene lost 0 bases, with 5 bases spanning the gap. The CDR3 is made up of 14 amino acids. Germline V lookup: CDR1 SGHRS, CDR2 YFSETQ.

J is TRBJ2-7 and V is TRBV27; 9 bases are a match to TRBD1. After removal of 6 bases from V and 0 bases from J, the junction contained 0 bases not matched to a gene. This CDR3 spans 13 amino acids. Germline CDR1 MNHEY, CDR2 SMNVEV (reference sequence). The CDR3 reads CASRQGASYEQYF. CDR3 bases: TGTGCCAGCAGACAGGGGGCCTCCTACGAGCAGTACTTC.

The sample holds one count of this clone. The gene calls are TRBV7-6 and TRBJ2-1, with TRBD2 matching over 12 bases. Trimming cost V 5 bases and J 9 bases; bases outside gene matches: 11. The CDR3 runs to 16 residues. Per the germline V gene, CDR1 is SGHVS and CDR2 is FNYEAQ. The CDR3 DNA reads as TGTGCCAGCAGCCCTCGGACTAGCGGGATGGGGAGTGAGCAGTTCTTC. Protein product: CASSPRTSGMGSEQFF.

About this clone: An end of the junction differs from the germline gene, which may be a read error. This sample also contains other DNA sequences that code for the same CDR3. This rearrangement joins TRBV7-2 to TRBJ2-3; possibly TRBD2 for D (5 bases). CDR1 and CDR2 (germline): SGHTA, FQGNSA. The CDR3 is 15 residues long. The CDR3: CASSSGGPSTDTQYF. CDR3 bases: TGTGCCAGCAGCTCTGGAGGCCCTAGCACGGATACGCAGTATTTT.

This clone was seen once. V usage is TRBV6-5 and J usage is TRBJ1-1; the D gene is possibly TRBD1 (5 bases). The germline V gene has CDR1 MNHEY and CDR2 SVGAGI. Trimming removed 6 bases at V and 5 bases at J, with 10 bases between. This CDR3 has 12 residues. CDR3 sequence: CASSRKGTEAFF. CDR3 DNA sequence: TGTGCCAGCAGCAGGAAGGGGACTGAAGCTTTCTTT.

The chain links TRBV11-2 to TRBJ1-2, with D tentatively TRBD1 (5 bases). V gave up 5 bases and J gave up 7 bases, with 14 bases separating them. CDR1 SGHAT and CDR2 FQNNGV come from the germline V gene. There are 13 residues in the CDR3. The chain's CDR3 is CASSLLGGRGYTF. CDR3 DNA sequence: TGTGCCAGCAGCCTTCTGGGGGGACGTGGCTACACCTTC.

The chain is built from TRBV19 and TRBJ1-4; D is unclear. Trimming removed 5 bases at V and 0 bases at J, with 10 bases between. Germline CDR1 and CDR2: LNHDA and SQIVND (reference sequence). The CDR3 spans 15 residues. The CDR3 DNA is TGTGCCAGTAGTGTTCACCGGGCAACTAATGAAAAACTGTTTTTT. It yields the protein CASSVHRATNEKLFF.